These 17 T cell receptor beta chains were all obtained from the same sample, sequenced in a study of blood T cell repertoires in COVID-19. Method: immunoSEQ multiplex PCR; TCRdb's copy keeps in-frame clones and lacks some. This sample has 200,000 or so clones, with 87% found just once. The specimen sequenced was peripheral blood. The receptors stem from a man in his forties or fifties with active or convalescent COVID-19.

This clone was counted once. V usage is TRBV28 and J usage is TRBJ1-5, with D perhaps TRBD1 (6 bases). CDR1 is MDHEN and CDR2 is SYDVKM in the germline V gene. CDR3 size: 13 residues. V lost 4 bases, J lost 8 bases, and 12 bases lay in between. This chain's CDR3 is CASSSYREKPQHF. The CDR3 DNA follows: TGTGCCAGCAGTTCCTACAGGGAAAAGCCCCAGCATTTT.

The gene calls are TRBV15 and TRBJ1-4; 10 bases line up with TRBD1. This CDR3 has 14 amino acids. The V and J ends lost 5 bases and 8 bases, in that order; junction bases with no gene match: 5. Germline loops: CDR1 LNHNV, CDR2 YYDKDF (reference sequence). CDR3 in DNA: TGTGCCACCAGCCGGGACAGGGGAGGGGAAAAACTGTTTTTT. This gives the protein CATSRDRGGEKLFF.

The chain joins TRBV2 to TRBJ1-5, with a tentative D call TRBD1 (6 bases). The CDR3 consists of 13 residues. V lost 8 bases, J lost 4 bases, and 12 bases lay in between. CDR1 SNHLY and CDR2 FYNNEI come from the germline V gene. CDR3 residues: CASSTGANQPQHF. CDR3 DNA: TGTGCCAGCTCGACAGGCGCTAATCAGCCCCAGCATTTT. The full variable domain, its missing parts supplied by reference TRBV2 and TRBJ1-5, is EPEVTQTPSHQVTQMGQEVILRCVPISNHLYFYWYRQILGQKVEFLVSFYNNEISEKSEIFDDQFSVERPDGSNFTLKIRSTKLEDSAMYFCASSTGANQPQHFGDGTRLSIL.

This clone was detected many times. CDR3 amino acids: CASSQDSPRGEQYF. CDR3 coding DNA: TGTGCCAGCAGCCAAGATTCCCCTAGAGGCGAGCAGTACTTC. This chain joins TRBV3-1 (or the pseudogene TRBV3-2) and TRBJ2-7; D is uncertain. CDR3 length equals 14 residues. Trimming removed 0 bases from V and 6 bases from J, with 12 bases in between. Germline V gene lookup returns CDR1 LGHDT and CDR2 YNNKEL (reference sequence).

The J gene is TRBJ2-1, the V gene TRBV4-1, with 7 bases fitting TRBD1. Losses at the gene ends were 6 bases for V and 9 bases for J; bases not matched to a gene: 5. There are 12 residues in the CDR3. The germline V gene encodes CDR1 MGHRA and CDR2 YSYEKL. The CDR3 coding sequence is TGCGCCAGCAGAACAGGGGCCGGTGAGCAGTTCTTC. Protein sequence: CASRTGAGEQFF.

This clone was found once. The chain employs TRBV19 and TRBJ1-2; D ambiguous. Germline CDR1 LNHDA, CDR2 SQIVND (reference sequence). This CDR3 region has 14 residues. V lost 5 bases to trimming and J lost 3 bases, with 13 bases between them. DNA of the CDR3: TGTGCCAGTAGTGGACGGGCGGACTACTATGGCTACACCTTC. Its translation is CASSGRADYYGYTF.

This chain connects TRBV5-1 to TRBJ2-2; the match to TRBD1 covers 7 bases. The CDR3 spans 16 residues. After removal of 4 bases from V and 5 bases from J, the junction contained 11 bases not matched to a gene. CDR1 and CDR2 from the germline V gene are SGHRS and YFSETQ. This CDR3 reads CASSTTPGQRTGELFF. The CDR3 DNA follows: TGCGCCAGCAGCACCACTCCGGGACAGAGGACCGGGGAGCTGTTTTTT.

Here the CDR3 reads CASSLLLQGNSPPLHF. CDR3 coding DNA: TGTGCCAGCAGCCTTCTCCTCCAGGGGAATTCTCCACCCCTCCACTTT. The rearrangement links TRBV14 to TRBJ1-6; weak D call: TRBD1 (6 bases). Looked up from germline, CDR1 is SGHDN and CDR2 is FVKESK. V lost 4 bases and J lost 11, with 21 bases in between. The CDR3 runs 16 residues.

The J gene is TRBJ1-1, the V gene TRBV30, with 7 bases matching TRBD1. The length of the CDR3 is 12 residues. V shed 7 bases, J shed 6 bases, and the junction held 8 bases outside the gene matches. The germline V gene encodes CDR1 GTSNPN and CDR2 SVGIG (reference sequence). CDR3 loop: CALQGKGAEAFF. The CDR3 region has the DNA TGTGCCTTACAGGGGAAGGGCGCTGAAGCTTTCTTT. The whole variable domain, remainder taken from reference TRBV30 and TRBJ1-1, is SQTIHQWPATLVQPVGSPLSLECTVEGTSNPNLYWYRQAAGRGLQLLFYSVGIGQISSEVPQNLSASRPQDRQFILSSKKLLLSDSGFYLCALQGKGAEAFFGQGTRLTVV.

The chain has TRBV30 and TRBJ2-7; tentative D call: TRBD2 (6 bases). The CDR3 spans 13 residues. Trimming stripped 4 bases from V and 2 bases from J, with 12 bases between. Germline CDR1 and CDR2: GTSNPN and SVGIG (reference sequence). For the CDR3, the DNA is TGTGCCTGGACGGGTAGCGGAACCTACGAGCAGTACTTC. Encoded protein: CAWTGSGTYEQYF.

V gene TRBV14 combines with J gene TRBJ1-6; perhaps TRBD1 as D (6 bases). The length of the CDR3 is 16 residues. V was pared by 9 bases and J by 6 bases, with 21 bases between. CDR1 and CDR2 (germline): SGHDN, FVKESK. CDR3 in DNA: TGTGCCAGAAATCGGGCGGGGGCGCCGAGTAATTCACCCCTCCACTTT. It codes for CARNRAGAPSNSPLHF.

The V call is TRBV9, the J call TRBJ2-5; D is possibly TRBD2 (6 bases). Deletions cut 0 bases from V and 5 bases from J, with 20 bases between. Per germline, CDR1 SGDLS and CDR2 YYNGEE. CDR3 length: 17 residues. The CDR3 region is CASSVDSGTSLGETQYF. The CDR3 DNA follows: TGTGCCAGCAGCGTAGATTCCGGTACTAGCTTAGGGGAGACCCAGTACTTC.

This sequence joins TRBV2 and TRBJ1-3; 7 bases fit TRBD1. Germline V gene data show CDR1 as SNHLY and CDR2 as FYNNEI. J was trimmed by 4 bases and V by 6 bases; bases with no gene match: 3. The CDR3 spans 13 residues. Here the CDR3 DNA reads TGTGCCAGCAGCGGGACAGCCGGAAACACCATATATTTT. Translating gives CASSGTAGNTIYF. The whole variable domain, filled in from reference TRBV2 and TRBJ1-3, reads EPEVTQTPSHQVTQMGQEVILRCVPISNHLYFYWYRQILGQKVEFLVSFYNNEISEKSEIFDDQFSVERPDGSNFTLKIRSTKLEDSAMYFCASSGTAGNTIYFGEGSWLTVV.

V usage is TRBV27 and J usage is TRBJ2-1, with 9 bases matching TRBD1. This CDR3 comprises 15 residues. V lost 2 bases, J lost 3 bases, and 2 bases stayed unmatched. Germline V gene lookup returns CDR1 MNHEY and CDR2 SMNVEV (reference sequence). The CDR3: CASSLRDRVYNEQFF. The CDR3 DNA is TGTGCCAGCAGTTTACGGGACAGGGTCTACAATGAGCAGTTCTTC.

This clone was counted only a few times. The chain carries TRBV2 and TRBJ1-3, with a weak D call TRBD1 (5 bases). This CDR3 has 14 amino acids. Germline CDR1 and CDR2: SNHLY and FYNNEI. V dropped 6 bases and J dropped 2 bases, with 11 bases sitting between them. CDR3 in DNA: TGTGCCAGCAGCCAGGGTGGTCCTGGAAACACCATATATTTT. Amino acid sequence: CASSQGGPGNTIYF.

The chain combines TRBV9 with TRBJ2-7; 8 positions match TRBD1. CDR1 is SGDLS and CDR2 is YYNGEE in the germline V gene. This CDR3 has 15 amino acids. V lost 0 bases and J lost 3; bases outside the gene matches: 5. The CDR3 spells CASSVAGGDGYEQYF. In DNA, the CDR3 is TGTGCCAGCAGCGTAGCAGGGGGCGATGGCTACGAGCAGTACTTC.

This clone was found a few times. V gene TRBV5-1 combines with J gene TRBJ1-4; 8 bases are a match to TRBD1. Trimming at V came to 4 bases and at J to 6 bases, leaving 5 bases not matched to a gene. The V gene's germline CDR1 is SGHRS and CDR2 YFSETQ. The length of the CDR3 is 14 residues. The DNA of the CDR3 is TGCGCCAGCAGCAGAACAGGGGGGGATGAAAAACTGTTTTTT. It codes for CASSRTGGDEKLFF.